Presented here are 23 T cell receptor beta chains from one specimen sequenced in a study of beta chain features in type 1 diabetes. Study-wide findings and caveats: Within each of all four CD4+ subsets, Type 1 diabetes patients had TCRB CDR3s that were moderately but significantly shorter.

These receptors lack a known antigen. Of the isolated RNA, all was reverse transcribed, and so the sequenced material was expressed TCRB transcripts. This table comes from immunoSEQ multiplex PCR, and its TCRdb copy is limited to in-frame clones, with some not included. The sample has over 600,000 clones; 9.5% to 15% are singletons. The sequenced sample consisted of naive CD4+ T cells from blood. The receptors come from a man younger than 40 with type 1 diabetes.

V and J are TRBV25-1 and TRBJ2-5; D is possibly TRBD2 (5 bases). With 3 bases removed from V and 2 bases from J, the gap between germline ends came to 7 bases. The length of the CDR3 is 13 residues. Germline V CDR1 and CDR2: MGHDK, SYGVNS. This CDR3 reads CASSDRTQETQYF. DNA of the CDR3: TGTGCCAGCAGTGATCGGACTCAAGAGACCCAGTACTTC. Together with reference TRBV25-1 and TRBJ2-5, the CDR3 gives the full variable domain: EADIYQTPRYLVIGTGKKITLECSQTMGHDKMYWYQQDPGMELHLIHYSYGVNSTEKGDLSSESTVSRIRTEHFPLTLESARPSHTSQYLCASSDRTQETQYFGPGTRLLVL.

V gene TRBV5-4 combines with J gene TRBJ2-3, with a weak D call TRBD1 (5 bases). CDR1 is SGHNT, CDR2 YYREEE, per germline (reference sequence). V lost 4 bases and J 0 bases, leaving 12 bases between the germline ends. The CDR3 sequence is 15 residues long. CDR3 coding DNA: TGTGCCAGCAGCCTGGGGCCATCTAGCACAGATACGCAGTATTTT. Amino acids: CASSLGPSSTDTQYF.

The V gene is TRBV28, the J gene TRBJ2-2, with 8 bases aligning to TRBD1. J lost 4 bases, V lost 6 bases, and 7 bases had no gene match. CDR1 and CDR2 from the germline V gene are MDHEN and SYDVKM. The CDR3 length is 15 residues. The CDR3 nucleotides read TGTGCCAGCAGCCTCCGGACAGGGTCCACCGGGGAGCTGTTTTTT. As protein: CASSLRTGSTGELFF.

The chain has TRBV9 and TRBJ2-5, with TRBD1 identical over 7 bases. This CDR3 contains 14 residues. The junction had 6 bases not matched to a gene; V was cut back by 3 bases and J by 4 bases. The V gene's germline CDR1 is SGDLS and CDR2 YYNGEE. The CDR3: CASSGSTGVETQYF. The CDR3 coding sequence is TGTGCCAGCAGCGGCAGCACAGGGGTAGAGACCCAGTACTTC. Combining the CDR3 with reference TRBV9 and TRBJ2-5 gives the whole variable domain DSGVTQTPKHLITATGQRVTLRCSPRSGDLSVYWYQQSLDQGLQFLIQYYNGEERAKGNILERFSAQQFPDLHSELNLSSLELGDSALYFCASSGSTGVETQYFGPGTRLLVL.

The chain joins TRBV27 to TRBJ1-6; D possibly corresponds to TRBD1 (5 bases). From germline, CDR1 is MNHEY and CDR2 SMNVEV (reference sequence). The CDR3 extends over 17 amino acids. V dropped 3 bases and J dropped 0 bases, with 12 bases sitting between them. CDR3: CASSLGLTGSYNSPLHF. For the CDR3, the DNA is TGTGCCAGCAGTTTGGGGCTGACGGGCTCCTATAATTCACCCCTCCACTTT.

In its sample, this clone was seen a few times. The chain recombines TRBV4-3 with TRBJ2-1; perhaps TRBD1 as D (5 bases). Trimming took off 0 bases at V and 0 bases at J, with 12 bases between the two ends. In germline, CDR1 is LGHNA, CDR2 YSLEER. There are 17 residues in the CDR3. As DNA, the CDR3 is TGCGCCAGCAGCCAAGATCAGGGAAAAAGCTCCTACAATGAGCAGTTCTTC. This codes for CASSQDQGKSSYNEQFF.

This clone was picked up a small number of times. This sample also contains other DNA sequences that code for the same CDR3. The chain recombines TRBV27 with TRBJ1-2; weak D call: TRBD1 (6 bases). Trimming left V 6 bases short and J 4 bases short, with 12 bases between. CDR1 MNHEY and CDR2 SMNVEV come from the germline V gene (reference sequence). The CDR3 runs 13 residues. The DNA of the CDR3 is TGTGCCAGCAGCCCACAGGGCGGCTATGGCTACACCTTC. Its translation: CASSPQGGYGYTF.

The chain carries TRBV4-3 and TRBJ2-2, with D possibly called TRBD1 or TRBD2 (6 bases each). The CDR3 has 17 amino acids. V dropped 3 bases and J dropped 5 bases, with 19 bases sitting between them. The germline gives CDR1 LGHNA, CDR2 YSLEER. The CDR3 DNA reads TGCGCCAGCAGCCAGAGCCGTGGGGGGCGATTAACCGGGGAGCTGTTTTTT. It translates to CASSQSRGGRLTGELFF.

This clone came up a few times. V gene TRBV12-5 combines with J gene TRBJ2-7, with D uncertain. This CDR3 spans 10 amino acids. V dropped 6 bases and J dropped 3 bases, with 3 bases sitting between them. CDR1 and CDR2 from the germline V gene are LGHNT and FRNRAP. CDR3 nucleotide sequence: TGTGCTAGTGGAAACTACGAGCAGTACTTC. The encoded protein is CASGNYEQYF.

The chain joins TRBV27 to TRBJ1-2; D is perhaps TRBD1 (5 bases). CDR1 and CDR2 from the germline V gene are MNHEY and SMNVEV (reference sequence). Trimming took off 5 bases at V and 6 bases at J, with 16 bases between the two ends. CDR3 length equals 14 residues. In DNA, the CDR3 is TGTGCCAGCAGTCTCAGGGTAGGGAAAGATGGCTACACCTTC. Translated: CASSLRVGKDGYTF.

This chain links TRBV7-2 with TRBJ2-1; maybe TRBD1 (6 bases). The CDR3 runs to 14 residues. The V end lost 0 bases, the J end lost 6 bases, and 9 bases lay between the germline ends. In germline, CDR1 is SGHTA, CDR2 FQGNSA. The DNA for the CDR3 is TGTGCCAGCAGCTTAGCGGACAGACCCAATGAGCAGTTCTTC. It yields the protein CASSLADRPNEQFF.

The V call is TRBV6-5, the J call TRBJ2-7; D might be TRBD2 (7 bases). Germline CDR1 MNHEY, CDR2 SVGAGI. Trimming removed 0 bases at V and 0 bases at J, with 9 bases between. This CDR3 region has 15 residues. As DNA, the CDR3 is TGTGCCAGCAGTTACTCGGGGGGGGCCTCCTACGAGCAGTACTTC. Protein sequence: CASSYSGGASYEQYF.

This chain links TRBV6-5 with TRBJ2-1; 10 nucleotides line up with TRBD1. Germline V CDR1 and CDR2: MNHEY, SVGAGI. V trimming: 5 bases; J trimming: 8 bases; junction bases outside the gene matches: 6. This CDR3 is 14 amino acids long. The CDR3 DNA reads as TGTGCCAGCAGTCTCCGGGACAGGGGCGATGAGCAGTTCTTC. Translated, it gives CASSLRDRGDEQFF.

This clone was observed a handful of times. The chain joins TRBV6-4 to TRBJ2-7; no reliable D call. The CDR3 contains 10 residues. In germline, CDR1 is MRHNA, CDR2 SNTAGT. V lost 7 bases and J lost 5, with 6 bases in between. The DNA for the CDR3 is TGTGCCAGCACCCAGCACGAGCAGTACTTC. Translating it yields CASTQHEQYF.

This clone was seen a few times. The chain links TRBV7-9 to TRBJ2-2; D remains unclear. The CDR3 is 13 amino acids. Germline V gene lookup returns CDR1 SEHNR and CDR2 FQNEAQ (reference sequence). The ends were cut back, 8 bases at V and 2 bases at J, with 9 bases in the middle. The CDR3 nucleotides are TGTGCCAGCGACACAACTAACACCGGGGAGCTGTTTTTT. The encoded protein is CASDTTNTGELFF.

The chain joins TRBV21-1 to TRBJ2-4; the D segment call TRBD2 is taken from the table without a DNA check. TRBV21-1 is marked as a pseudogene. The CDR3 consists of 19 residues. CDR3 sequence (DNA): TGTGCCAGCAGCAAAGCGGAGGGCGCTGATTTTCTAGCCAAAAACATTCAGTACTTC. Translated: CASSKAEGADFLAKNIQYF.

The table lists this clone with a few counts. CDR3 protein: CASSVGGQPSTDTQYF. The CDR3 DNA reads as TGTGCCAGCAGCGTAGGGGGACAGCCGAGCACAGATACGCAGTATTTT. The rearrangement links TRBV9 to TRBJ2-3; 7 bases agree with TRBD1. CDR1 is SGDLS and CDR2 is YYNGEE in the germline V gene. V lost 0 bases to trimming and J lost 0 bases; unmatched junction nucleotides: 4. The CDR3 has 16 residues.

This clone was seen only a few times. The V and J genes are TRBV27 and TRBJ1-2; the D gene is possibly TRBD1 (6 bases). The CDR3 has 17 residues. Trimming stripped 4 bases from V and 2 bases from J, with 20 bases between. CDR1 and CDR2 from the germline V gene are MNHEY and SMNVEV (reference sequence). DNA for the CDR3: TGTGCCAGCAGTTCATTCGGGACAACCGTTCGGAACTATGGCTACACCTTC. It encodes CASSSFGTTVRNYGYTF.

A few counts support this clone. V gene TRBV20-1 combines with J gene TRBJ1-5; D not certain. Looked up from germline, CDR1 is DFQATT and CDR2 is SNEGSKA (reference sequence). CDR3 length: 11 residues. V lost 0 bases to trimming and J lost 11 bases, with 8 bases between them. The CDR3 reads CSARDARAQHF. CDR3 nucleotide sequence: TGCAGTGCTAGAGACGCCCGGGCCCAGCATTTT.

The CDR3 is CAWKTGGYGYTF. The CDR3 DNA reads TGTGCCTGGAAGACAGGGGGCTATGGCTACACCTTC. V gene TRBV30 combines with J gene TRBJ1-2; 9 bases align to TRBD1. Germline lookup yields CDR1 GTSNPN and CDR2 SVGIG (reference sequence). The length of the CDR3 is 12 residues. With 4 bases clipped from V and 4 bases from J, the junction kept 1 base outside the gene matches.

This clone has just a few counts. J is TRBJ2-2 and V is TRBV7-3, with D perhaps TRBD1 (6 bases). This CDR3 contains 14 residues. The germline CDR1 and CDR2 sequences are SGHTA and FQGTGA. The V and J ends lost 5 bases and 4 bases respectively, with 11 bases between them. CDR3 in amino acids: CASSPQGSTGELFF. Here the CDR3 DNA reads TGTGCCAGCAGCCCACAGGGTTCCACCGGGGAGCTGTTTTTT.

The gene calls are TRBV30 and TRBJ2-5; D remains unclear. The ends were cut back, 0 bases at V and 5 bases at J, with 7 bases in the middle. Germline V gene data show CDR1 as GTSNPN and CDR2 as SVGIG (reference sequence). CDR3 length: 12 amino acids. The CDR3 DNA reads TGTGCCTGGAGTGTACATGCTGAGACCCAGTACTTC. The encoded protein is CAWSVHAETQYF.

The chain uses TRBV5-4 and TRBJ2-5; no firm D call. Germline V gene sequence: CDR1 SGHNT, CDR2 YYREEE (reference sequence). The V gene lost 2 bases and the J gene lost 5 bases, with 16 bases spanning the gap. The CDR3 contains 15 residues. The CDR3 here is CASSLPAVLSETQYF. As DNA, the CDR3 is TGTGCCAGCAGCTTACCGGCCGTCTTGTCGGAGACCCAGTACTTC. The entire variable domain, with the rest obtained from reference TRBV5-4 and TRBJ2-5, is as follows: ETGVTQSPTHLIKTRGQQVTLRCSSQSGHNTVSWYQQALGQGPQFIFQYYREEENGRGNFPPRFSGLQFPNYSSELNVNALELDDSALYLCASSLPAVLSETQYFGPGTRLLVL.